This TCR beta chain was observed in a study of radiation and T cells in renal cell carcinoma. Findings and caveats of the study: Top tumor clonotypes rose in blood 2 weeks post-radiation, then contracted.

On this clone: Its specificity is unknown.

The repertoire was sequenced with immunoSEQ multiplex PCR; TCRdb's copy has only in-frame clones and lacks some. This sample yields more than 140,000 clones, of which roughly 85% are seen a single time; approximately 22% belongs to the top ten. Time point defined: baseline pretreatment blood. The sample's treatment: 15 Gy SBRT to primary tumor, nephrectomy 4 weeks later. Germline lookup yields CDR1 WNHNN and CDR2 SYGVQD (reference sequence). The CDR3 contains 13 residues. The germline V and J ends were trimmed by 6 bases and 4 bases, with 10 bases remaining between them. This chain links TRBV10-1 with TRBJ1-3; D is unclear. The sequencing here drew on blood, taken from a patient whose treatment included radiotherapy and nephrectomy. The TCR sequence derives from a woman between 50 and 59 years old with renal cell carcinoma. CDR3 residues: CASRSGLGNTIYF. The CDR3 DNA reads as TGCGCCAGCAGGAGCGGTCTGGGAAACACCATATATTTT.